This note documents a single TCR beta chain sequence. The target antigen is unknown. This record comes from a study of T-cell reconstitution after alpha-beta-depleted transplantation in children. Study-wide results and caveats: It was surviving recipient T cells and thymic progenitors that gave some patients high TCRbeta diversity at day 60. Expanded clones from the graft, numbering several hundred, reportedly supplied alpha-beta T cells about two months after transplant.

The library targeted TCRbeta and was prepared with unique molecular identifiers. MiXCR was run by TCRdb on the PCR reads, yielding one entry per CDR3 protein. The sample carries 780,000 or so distinct CDR3 sequences, about 16% recorded once. This CDR3 comprises 17 residues. The germline gives CDR1 SGHRS, CDR2 YFSETQ. V gave up 0 bases and J gave up 8 bases; unmatched junction bases: 13. Sample: PBMCs, mostly from graft donor cells, taken 360 days after TCRalphabeta/CD19-depleted stem cell transplant. V and J are TRBV5-1 and TRBJ1-2, with 10 bases matching TRBD1. This TCR came from a male patient younger than 18 who had a stem cell transplant for acute lymphoblastic leukemia, so the T cells may come from the graft donor. CDR3: CASSLVGTGAIKEGYTF. Here the CDR3 DNA reads TGCGCCAGCAGCTTGGTTGGGACAGGGGCCATAAAGGAGGGCTACACCTTC.